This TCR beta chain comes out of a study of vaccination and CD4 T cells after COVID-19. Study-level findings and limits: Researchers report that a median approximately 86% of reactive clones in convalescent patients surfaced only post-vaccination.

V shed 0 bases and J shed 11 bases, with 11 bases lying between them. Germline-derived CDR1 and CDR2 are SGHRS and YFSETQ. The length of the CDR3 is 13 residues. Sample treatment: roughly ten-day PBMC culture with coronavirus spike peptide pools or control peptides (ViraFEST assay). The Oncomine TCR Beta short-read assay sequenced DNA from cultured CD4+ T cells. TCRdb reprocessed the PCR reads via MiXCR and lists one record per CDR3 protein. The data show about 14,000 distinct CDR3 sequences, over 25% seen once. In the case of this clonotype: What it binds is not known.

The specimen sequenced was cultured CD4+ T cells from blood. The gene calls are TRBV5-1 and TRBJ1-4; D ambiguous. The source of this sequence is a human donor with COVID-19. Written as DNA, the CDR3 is TGCGCCAGCAGCTTGGACGGCCTGCGGAAACTGTTTTTT. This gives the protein CASSLDGLRKLFF. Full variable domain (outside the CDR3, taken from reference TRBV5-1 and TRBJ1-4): KAGVTQTPRYLIKTRGQQVTLSCSPISGHRSVSWYQQTPGQGLQFLFEYFSETQRNKGNFPGRFSGRQFSNSRSEMNVSTLELGDSALYLCASSLDGLRKLFFGSGTQLSVL.